This TCR beta chain was sequenced in a study of blood T cells in healthy people across ages. The germline CDR1 and CDR2 sequences are MNHEY and SVGAGI. With 7 bases removed from V and 6 bases from J, the gap between germline ends came to 13 bases. This CDR3 region has 13 residues. Primed by a sample-barcoded 5' primer and a J-beta primer mix, a second PCR proceeded for about 7 to 12 cycles. In TCRdb, the 5' RACE reads were re-called with MiXCR into one record per CDR3 protein. The data contain about 900,000 distinct CDR3 sequences, around 48% of them singletons. The sequenced sample consisted of blood. The V gene is TRBV6-5, the J gene TRBJ2-1; D possibly corresponds to TRBD1 (5 bases). The sequence was collected from a young man in good health. Here the CDR3 reads CASIDRGGNEQFF. CDR3 nucleotides: TGTGCCAGCATCGATAGGGGTGGCAATGAGCAGTTCTTC.